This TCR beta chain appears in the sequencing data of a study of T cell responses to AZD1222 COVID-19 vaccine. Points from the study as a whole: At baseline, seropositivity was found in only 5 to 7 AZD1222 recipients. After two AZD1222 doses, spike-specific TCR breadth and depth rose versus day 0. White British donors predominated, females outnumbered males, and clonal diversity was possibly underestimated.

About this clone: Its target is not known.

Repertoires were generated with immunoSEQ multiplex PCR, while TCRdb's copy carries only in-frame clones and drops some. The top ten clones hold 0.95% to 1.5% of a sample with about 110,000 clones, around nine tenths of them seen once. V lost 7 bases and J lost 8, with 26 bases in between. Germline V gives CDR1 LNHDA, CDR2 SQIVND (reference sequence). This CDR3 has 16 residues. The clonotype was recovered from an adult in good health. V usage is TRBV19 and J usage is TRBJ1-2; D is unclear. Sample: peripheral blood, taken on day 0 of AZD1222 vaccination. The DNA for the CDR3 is TGTGCCAGTACCGTATCTGGAAGCCCTTCTTGGAGAGGCTACACCTTC. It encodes CASTVSGSPSWRGYTF.